The clone carrying this T cell receptor (beta chain) was seen a single time. The data were taken from a study of control samples from healthy donors and cancer patients. Trimming removed 8 bases at V and 0 bases at J, with 9 bases between. Germline CDR1 reads LGHDT; CDR2 reads YNNKEL (reference sequence). The CDR3 is 13 residues long. The data were produced by immunoSEQ multiplex PCR, yet TCRdb's version contains in-frame clones alone and is incomplete. This table has 350,000 to 450,000 clones, around 90% appearing once. The sequence came from a man aged 40-49 years with head and neck cancer. The source material was PBMCs. V usage is TRBV3-1 (or the pseudogene TRBV3-2) and J usage is TRBJ2-3, with unresolved D. CDR3 coding DNA: TGTGCCAGCCGCCCGGGTAGCACAGATACGCAGTATTTT. Its protein is CASRPGSTDTQYF.